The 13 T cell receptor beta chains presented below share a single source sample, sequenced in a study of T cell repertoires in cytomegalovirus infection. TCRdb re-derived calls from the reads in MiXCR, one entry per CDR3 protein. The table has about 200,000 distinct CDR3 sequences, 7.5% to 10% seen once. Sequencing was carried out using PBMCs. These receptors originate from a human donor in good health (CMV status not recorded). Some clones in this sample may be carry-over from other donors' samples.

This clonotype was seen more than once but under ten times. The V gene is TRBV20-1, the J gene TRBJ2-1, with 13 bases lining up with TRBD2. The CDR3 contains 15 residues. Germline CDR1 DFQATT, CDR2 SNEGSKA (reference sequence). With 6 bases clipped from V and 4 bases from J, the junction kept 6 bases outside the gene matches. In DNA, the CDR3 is TGCAGTGCCATCTCGGGACTAGCGGGATACAATGAGCAGTTCTTC. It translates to CSAISGLAGYNEQFF.

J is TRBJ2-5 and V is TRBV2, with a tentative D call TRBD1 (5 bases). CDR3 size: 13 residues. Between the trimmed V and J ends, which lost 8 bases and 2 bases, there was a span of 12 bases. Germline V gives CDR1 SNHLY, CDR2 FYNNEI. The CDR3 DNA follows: TGTGCCAGCCGGGCGACAGCACAAGAGACCCAGTACTTC. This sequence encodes CASRATAQETQYF. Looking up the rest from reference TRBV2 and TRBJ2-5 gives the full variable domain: EPEVTQTPSHQVTQMGQEVILRCVPISNHLYFYWYRQILGQKVEFLVSFYNNEISEKSEIFDDQFSVERPDGSNFTLKIRSTKLEDSAMYFCASRATAQETQYFGPGTRLLVL.

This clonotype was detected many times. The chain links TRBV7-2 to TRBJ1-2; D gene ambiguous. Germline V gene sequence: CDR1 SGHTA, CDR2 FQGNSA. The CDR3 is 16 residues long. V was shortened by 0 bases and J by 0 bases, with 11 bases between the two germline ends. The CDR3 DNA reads TGTGCCAGCAGCTTAGCAACGGGAAAAACTAACTATGGCTACACCTTC. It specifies CASSLATGKTNYGYTF. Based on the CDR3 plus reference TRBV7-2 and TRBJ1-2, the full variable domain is GAGVSQSPSNKVTEKGKDVELRCDPISGHTALYWYRQSLGQGLEFLIYFQGNSAPDKSGLPSDRFSAERTGGSVSTLTIQRTQQEDSAVYLCASSLATGKTNYGYTFGSGTRLTVV.

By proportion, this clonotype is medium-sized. In nucleotides, the CDR3 is TGTGCCAGCAGCTTGAGCACAGATACGCAGTATTTT. This codes for CASSLSTDTQYF. The chain has TRBV7-2 and TRBJ2-3; no firm D call. Germline CDR1 and CDR2: SGHTA and FQGNSA. V lost 3 bases to trimming and J lost 0 bases, with 1 base between them. The CDR3 sequence is 12 residues long.

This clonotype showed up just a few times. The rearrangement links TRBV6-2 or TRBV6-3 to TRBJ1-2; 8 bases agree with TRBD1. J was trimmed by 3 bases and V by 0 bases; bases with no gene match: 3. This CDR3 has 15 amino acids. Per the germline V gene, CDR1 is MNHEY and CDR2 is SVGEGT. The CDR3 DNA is TGTGCCAGCAGTTACTCCGACAGGGGCTACTATGGCTACACCTTC. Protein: CASSYSDRGYYGYTF.

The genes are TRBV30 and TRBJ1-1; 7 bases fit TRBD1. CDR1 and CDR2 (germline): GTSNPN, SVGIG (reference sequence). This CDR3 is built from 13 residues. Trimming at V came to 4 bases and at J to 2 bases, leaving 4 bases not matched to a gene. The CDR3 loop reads CAWMGQPNTEAFF. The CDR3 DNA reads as TGTGCCTGGATGGGACAGCCAAACACTGAAGCTTTCTTT.

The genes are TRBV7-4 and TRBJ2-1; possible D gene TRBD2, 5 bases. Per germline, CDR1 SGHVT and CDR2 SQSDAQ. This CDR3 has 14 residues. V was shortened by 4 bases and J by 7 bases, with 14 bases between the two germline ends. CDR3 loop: CASSSGEKDNEQFF. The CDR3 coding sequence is TGTGCCAGCAGCTCCGGGGAGAAAGATAATGAGCAGTTCTTC.

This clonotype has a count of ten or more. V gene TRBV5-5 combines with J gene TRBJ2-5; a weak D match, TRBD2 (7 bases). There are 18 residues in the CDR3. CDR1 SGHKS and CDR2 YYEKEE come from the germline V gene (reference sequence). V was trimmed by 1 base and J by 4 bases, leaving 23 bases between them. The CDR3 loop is CASSLLPTRGGALETQYF. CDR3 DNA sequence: TGTGCCAGCAGCTTGCTCCCGACCAGAGGGGGGGCTTTAGAGACCCAGTACTTC. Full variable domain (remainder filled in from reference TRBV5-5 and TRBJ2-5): DAGVTQSPTHLIKTRGQQVTLRCSPISGHKSVSWYQQVLGQGPQFIFQYYEKEERGRGNFPDRFSARQFPNYSSELNVNALLLGDSALYLCASSLLPTRGGALETQYFGPGTRLLVL.

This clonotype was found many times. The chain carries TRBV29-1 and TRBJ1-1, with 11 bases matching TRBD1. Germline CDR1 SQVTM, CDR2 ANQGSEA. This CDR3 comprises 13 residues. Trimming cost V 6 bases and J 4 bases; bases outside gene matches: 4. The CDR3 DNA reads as TGCAGCGTGGGACAGGGGGTCAGCACTGAAGCTTTCTTT. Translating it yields CSVGQGVSTEAFF. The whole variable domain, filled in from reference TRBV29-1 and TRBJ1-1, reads SAVISQKPSRDICQRGTSLTIQCQVDSQVTMMFWYRQQPGQSLTLIATANQGSEATYESGFVIDKFPISRPNLTFSTLTVSNMSPEDSSIYLCSVGQGVSTEAFFGQGTRLTVV.

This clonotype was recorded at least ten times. The CDR3 DNA is TGTGCCAGCAGTACGGGACAGGGTAACACCGGGGAGCTGTTTTTT. As protein: CASSTGQGNTGELFF. This chain connects TRBV6-1 to TRBJ2-2; 9 nucleotides line up with TRBD1. Trimming at V came to 5 bases and at J to 2 bases, leaving 3 bases not matched to a gene. This CDR3 has 15 residues. The germline V gene encodes CDR1 MNHNS and CDR2 SASEGT.

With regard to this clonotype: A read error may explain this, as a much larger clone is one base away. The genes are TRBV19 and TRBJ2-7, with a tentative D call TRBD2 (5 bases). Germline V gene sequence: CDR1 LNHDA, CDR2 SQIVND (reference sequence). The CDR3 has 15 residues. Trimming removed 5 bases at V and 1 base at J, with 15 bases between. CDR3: CASSGNGVSSYEQYF. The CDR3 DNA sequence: TGTGCCAGTAGTGGTAACGGGGTGTCTTCCTACGAGCAGTACTTC.

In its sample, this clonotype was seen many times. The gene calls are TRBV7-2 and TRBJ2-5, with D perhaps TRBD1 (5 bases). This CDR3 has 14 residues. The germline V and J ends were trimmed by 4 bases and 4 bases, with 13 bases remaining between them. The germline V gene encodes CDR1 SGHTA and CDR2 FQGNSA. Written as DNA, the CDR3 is TGTGCCAGCAGCTCATTGGGGCTTCTAGAGACCCAGTACTTC. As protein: CASSSLGLLETQYF.

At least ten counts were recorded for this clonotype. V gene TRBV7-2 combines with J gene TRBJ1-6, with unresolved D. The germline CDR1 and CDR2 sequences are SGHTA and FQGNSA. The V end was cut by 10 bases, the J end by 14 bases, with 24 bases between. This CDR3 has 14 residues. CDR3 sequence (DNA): TGTGCCACCGCTAGGACCCGGGTCGAAAGGACCCTCCACTTT. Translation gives CATARTRVERTLHF.